This TCR beta chain was profiled in a study of T cells after yellow fever vaccination. Study results and limitations: Booster sampling recovered most clones from primary vaccination (nearly 98% CD4, roughly 90% CD8). Abundant clonotypes from the bulk population could get into FACS-sorted repertoires as contaminants. Clonotypes appearing in both CD4 and CD8 compartments existed, and their share was small.

Template-switching 5'RACE yielded the TCR cDNA; a universal primer site and UMIs were added in the process. MiXCR was run by TCRdb on the 5' RACE reads, yielding one entry per CDR3 protein. This repertoire shows some 350,000 distinct CDR3 sequences, about 4% found once; its top ten account for roughly 24%. This clonotype was counted a few times. Its target is unknown. This CDR3 contains 15 residues. The ends lost 10 bases at V and 5 bases at J; junction bases unmatched: 12. Germline V gene data show CDR1 as SGHTA and CDR2 as FQGNSA. This rearrangement joins TRBV7-2 to TRBJ2-2; 8 bases are a match to TRBD1. The sample in question was PBMCs, obtained 5 days after the yellow fever booster vaccination. This TCR was recovered from a man younger than 30 who received the YFV17D yellow fever vaccine. The CDR3 DNA reads TGTGCCACCTCACCGCAGGGGGCAGTAACCGGGGAGCTGTTTTTT. Translated: CATSPQGAVTGELFF.